This entry features one TCR beta chain sequence. The sample comes from a study of blood T cell repertoires in COVID-19. Assay: immunoSEQ multiplex PCR; the TCRdb copy retains only in-frame clones and omits some. The sample lists 310,000 or so clones, around 85% occurring once. This receptor was identified in a woman aged 25 to 39 who had recovered from COVID-19. Sequenced: peripheral blood.

Here the CDR3 reads CATGTETGELFF. The CDR3, as DNA: TGTGCCACGGGGACAGAGACCGGGGAGCTGTTTTTT. V gene TRBV24-1 combines with J gene TRBJ2-2; 7 nucleotides line up with TRBD1. This CDR3 comprises 12 residues. J lost 5 bases, V lost 10 bases, and 3 bases had no gene match. Germline CDR1 KGHDR, CDR2 SFDVKD.